This T cell receptor beta chain appears in the sequencing data of a study of molecular identifiers for immune sequencing clone quantification. With RNA at 10%, 30% or 50%, naive CD8 libraries came from approximately 20,000 to 1,000,000 sorted cells. The germline CDR1 and CDR2 sequences are SGHRS and YFSETQ. V was trimmed by 3 bases and J by 0 bases, leaving 10 bases between them. This CDR3 contains 14 residues. TCRdb re-analysed the PCR reads in MiXCR, keeping a single row per CDR3 protein. Counted here are approximately 680,000 distinct CDR3 sequences, 25% occurring once; the ten biggest clones make up 0.78%. This clonotype was picked up many times.

The receptor comes from a human donor in good health. Some libraries in this study had Jurkat cell RNA spiked in. The sample comprised naive CD8+ T cells from blood, with Jurkat cell RNA spiked in. Subset in this sample: FACS-sorted CD8+CD4-CCR7+CD45RA+ naive T cells. The V call is TRBV5-1, the J call TRBJ2-7; D not certain. The CDR3 region has the DNA TGCGCCAGCAGCTACTTAGTGAGCTCCTACGAGCAGTACTTC. This gives the protein CASSYLVSSYEQYF.